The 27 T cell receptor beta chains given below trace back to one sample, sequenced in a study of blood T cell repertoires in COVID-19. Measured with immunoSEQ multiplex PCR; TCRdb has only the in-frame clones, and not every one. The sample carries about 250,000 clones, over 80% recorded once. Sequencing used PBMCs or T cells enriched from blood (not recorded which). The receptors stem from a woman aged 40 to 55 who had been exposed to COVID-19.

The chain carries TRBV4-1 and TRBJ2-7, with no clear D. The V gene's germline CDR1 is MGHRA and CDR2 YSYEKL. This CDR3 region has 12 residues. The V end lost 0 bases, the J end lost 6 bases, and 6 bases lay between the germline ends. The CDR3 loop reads CASSQDPGEQYF. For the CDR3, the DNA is TGCGCCAGCAGCCAAGATCCGGGCGAGCAGTACTTC.

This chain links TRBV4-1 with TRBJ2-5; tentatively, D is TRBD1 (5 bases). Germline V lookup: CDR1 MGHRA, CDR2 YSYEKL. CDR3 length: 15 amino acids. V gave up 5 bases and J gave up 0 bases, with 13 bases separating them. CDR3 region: CASSTKQGDQETQYF. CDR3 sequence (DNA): TGCGCCAGCAGCACAAAGCAAGGGGACCAAGAGACCCAGTACTTC.

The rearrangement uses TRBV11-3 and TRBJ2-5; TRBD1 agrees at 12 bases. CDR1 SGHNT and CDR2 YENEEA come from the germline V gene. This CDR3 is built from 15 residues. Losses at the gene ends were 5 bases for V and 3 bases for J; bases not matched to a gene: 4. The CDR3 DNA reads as TGTGCCAGCAGCCTCGGGACAGGGGGCGAAGAGACCCAGTACTTC. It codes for CASSLGTGGEETQYF. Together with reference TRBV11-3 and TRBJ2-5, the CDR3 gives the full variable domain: EAGVVQSPRYKIIEKKQPVAFWCNPISGHNTLYWYLQNLGQGPELLIRYENEEAVDDSQLPKDRFSAERLKGVDSTLKIQPAELGDSAVYLCASSLGTGGEETQYFGPGTRLLVL.

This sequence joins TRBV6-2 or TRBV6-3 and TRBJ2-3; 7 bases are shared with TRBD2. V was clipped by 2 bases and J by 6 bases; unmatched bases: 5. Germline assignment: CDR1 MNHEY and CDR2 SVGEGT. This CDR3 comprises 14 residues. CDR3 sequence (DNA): TGTGCCAGCAGTTACAGCCTAGCGGAGGATACGCAGTATTTT. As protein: CASSYSLAEDTQYF.

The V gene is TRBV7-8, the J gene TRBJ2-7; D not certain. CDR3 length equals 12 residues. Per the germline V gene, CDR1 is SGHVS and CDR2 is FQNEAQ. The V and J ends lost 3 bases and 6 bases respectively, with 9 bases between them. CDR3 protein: CASSLASGEQYF. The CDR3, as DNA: TGTGCCAGCAGCTTGGCCTCTGGCGAGCAGTACTTC.

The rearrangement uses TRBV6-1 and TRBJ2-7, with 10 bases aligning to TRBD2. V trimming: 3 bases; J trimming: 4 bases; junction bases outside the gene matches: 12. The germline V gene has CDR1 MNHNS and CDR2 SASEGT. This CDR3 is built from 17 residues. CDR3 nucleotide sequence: TGTGCCAGCAGTGACCCGGTTAGCGGGGGGCAATTATACGAGCAGTACTTC. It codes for CASSDPVSGGQLYEQYF.

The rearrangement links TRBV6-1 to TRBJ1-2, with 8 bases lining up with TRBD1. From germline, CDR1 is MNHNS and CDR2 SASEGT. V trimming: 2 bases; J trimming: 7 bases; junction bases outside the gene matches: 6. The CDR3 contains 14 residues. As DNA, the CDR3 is TGTGCCAGCAGTGAATTCAGCAGGGGGCCTGGCTACACCTTC. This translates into CASSEFSRGPGYTF.

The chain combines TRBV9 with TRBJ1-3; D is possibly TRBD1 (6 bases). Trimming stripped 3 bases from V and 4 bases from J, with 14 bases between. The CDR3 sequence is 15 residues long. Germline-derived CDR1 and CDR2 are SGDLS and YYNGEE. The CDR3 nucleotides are TGTGCCAGCAGCGGAGACAGGCCAACGGGAAACACCATATATTTT. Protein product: CASSGDRPTGNTIYF.

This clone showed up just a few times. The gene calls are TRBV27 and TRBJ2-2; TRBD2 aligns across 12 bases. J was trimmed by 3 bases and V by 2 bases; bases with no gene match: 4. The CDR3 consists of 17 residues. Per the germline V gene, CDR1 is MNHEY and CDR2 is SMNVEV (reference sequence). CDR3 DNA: TGTGCCAGCAGTTTAGGTGGGACTAGCGGGTACACCGGGGAGCTGTTTTTT. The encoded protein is CASSLGGTSGYTGELFF.

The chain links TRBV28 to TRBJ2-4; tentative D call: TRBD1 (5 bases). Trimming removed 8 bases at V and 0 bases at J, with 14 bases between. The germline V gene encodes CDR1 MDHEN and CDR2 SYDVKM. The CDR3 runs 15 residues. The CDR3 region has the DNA TGTGCCAGCCTTGGAAGGGGAATAGCCAAAAACATTCAGTACTTC. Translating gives CASLGRGIAKNIQYF. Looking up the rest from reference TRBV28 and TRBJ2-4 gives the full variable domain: DVKVTQSSRYLVKRTGEKVFLECVQDMDHENMFWYRQDPGLGLRLIYFSYDVKMKEKGDIPEGYSVSREKKERFSLILESASTNQTSMYLCASLGRGIAKNIQYFGAGTRLSVL.

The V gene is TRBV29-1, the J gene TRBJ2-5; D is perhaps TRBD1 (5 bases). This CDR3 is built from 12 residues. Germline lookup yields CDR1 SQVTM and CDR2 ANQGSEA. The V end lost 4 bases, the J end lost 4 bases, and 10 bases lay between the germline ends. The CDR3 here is CSVARDGETQYF. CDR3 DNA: TGCAGCGTTGCCAGGGATGGAGAGACCCAGTACTTC.

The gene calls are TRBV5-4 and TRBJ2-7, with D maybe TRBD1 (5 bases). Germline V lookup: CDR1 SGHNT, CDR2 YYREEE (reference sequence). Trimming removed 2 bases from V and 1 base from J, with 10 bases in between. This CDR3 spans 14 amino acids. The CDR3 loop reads CASSLGATSYEQYF. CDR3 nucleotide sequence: TGTGCCAGCAGCTTAGGGGCTACTTCCTACGAGCAGTACTTC.

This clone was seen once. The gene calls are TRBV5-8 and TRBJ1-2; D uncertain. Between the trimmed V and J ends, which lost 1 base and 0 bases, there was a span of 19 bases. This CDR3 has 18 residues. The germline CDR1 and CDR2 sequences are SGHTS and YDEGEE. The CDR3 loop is CASSLLFLGSGANYGYTF. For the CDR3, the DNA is TGTGCCAGCAGCTTGCTTTTTTTGGGGTCGGGAGCTAACTATGGCTACACCTTC.

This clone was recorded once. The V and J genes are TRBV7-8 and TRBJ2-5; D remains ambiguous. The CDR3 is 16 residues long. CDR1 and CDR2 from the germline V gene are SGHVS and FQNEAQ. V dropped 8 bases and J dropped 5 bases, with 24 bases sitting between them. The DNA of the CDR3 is TGTGCCAGCGCCCCCCGCAGGCCCGCCACAAAGGAGACCCAGTACTTC. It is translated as CASAPRRPATKETQYF.

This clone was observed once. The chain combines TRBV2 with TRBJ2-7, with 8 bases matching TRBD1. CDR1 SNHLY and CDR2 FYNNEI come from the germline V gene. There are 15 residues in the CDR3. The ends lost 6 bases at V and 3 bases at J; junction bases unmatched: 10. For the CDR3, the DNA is TGTGCCAGCAGACAGGACAGGGAGAGCGTCTACGAGCAGTACTTC. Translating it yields CASRQDRESVYEQYF.

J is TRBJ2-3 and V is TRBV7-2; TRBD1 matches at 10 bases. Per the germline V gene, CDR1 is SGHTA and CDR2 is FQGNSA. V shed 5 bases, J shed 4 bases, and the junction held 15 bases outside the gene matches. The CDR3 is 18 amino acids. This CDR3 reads CASSPLRDRGVFADTQYF. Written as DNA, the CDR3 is TGTGCCAGCAGCCCGCTCCGGGACAGGGGTGTTTTCGCAGATACGCAGTATTTT.

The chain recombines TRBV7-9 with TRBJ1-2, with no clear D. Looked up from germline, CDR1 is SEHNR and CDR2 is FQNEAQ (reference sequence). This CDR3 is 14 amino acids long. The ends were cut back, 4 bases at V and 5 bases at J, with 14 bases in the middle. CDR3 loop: CASSSTSHYYGYTF. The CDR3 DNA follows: TGTGCCAGCAGCTCAACGTCACATTATTATGGCTACACCTTC.

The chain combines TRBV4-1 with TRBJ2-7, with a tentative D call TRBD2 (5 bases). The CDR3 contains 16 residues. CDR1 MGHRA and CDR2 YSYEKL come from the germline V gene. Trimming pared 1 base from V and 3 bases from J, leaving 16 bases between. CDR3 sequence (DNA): TGCGCCAGCAGCCAAGTCCCCGCGGGCCTTGGCTACGAGCAGTACTTC. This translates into CASSQVPAGLGYEQYF.

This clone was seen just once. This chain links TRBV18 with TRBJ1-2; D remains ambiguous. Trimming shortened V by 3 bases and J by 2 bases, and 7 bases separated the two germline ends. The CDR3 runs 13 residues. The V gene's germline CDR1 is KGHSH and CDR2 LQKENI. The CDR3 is CASSPGTNYGYTF. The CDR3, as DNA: TGTGCCAGCTCACCGGGCACAAACTATGGCTACACCTTC. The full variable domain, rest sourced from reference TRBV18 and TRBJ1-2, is NAGVMQNPRHLVRRRGQEARLRCSPMKGHSHVYWYRQLPEEGLKFMVYLQKENIIDESGMPKERFSAEFPKEGPSILRIQQVVRGDSAAYFCASSPGTNYGYTFGSGTRLTVV.

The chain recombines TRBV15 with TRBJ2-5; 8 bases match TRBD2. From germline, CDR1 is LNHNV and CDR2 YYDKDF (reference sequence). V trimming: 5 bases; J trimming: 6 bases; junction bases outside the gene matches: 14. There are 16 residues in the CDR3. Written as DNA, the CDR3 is TGTGCCACCAGCTCTTTTTCCTCCGGGGGGGGGAAGACCCAGTACTTC. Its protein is CATSSFSSGGGKTQYF.

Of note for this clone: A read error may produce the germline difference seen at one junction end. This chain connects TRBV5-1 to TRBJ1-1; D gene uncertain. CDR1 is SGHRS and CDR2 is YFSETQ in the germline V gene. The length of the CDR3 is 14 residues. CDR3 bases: TGTGCCAGCAGCTTGTATGGCAGGAACACTGAAGCTTTCTTT. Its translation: CASSLYGRNTEAFF.

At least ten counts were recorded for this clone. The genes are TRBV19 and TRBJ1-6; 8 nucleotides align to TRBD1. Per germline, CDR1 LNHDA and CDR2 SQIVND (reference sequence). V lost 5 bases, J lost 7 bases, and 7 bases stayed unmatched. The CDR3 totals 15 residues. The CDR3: CASSPGQVANSPLHF. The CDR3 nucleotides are TGTGCCAGTAGTCCGGGACAGGTTGCCAATTCACCCCTCCACTTT. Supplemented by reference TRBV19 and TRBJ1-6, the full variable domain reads DGGITQSPKYLFRKEGQNVTLSCEQNLNHDAMYWYRQDPGQGLRLIYYSQIVNDFQKGDIAEGYSVSREKKESFPLTVTSAQKNPTAFYLCASSPGQVANSPLHFGNGTRLTVT.

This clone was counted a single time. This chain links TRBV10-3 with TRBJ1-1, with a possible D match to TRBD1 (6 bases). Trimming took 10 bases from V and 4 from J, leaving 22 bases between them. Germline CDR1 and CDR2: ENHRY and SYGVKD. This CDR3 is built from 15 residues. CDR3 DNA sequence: TGTGCCACCGGACAGCCAAAGACATTTATCACTGAAGCTTTCTTT. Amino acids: CATGQPKTFITEAFF.

The CDR3 nucleotides read TGTGCCAGCAGCTTAGGACAGCGCACTGAAGCTTTCTTT. It is translated as CASSLGQRTEAFF. The chain is built from TRBV7-6 and TRBJ1-1, with D perhaps matching TRBD1 (5 bases). Trimming cost V 1 base and J 4 bases, with 7 bases left between them. The germline V gene encodes CDR1 SGHVS and CDR2 FNYEAQ. The CDR3 consists of 13 residues.

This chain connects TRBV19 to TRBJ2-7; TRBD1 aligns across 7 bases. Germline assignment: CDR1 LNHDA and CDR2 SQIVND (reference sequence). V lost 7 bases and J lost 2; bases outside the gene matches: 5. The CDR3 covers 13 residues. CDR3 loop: CASTGQGAYEQYF. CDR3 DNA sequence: TGTGCCAGTACCGGTCAGGGGGCCTACGAGCAGTACTTC.

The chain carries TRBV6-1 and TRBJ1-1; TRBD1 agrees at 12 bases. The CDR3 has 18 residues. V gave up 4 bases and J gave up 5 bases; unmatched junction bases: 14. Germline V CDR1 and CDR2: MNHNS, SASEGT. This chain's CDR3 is CASSALTGTGGAGTEAFF. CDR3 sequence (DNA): TGTGCCAGCAGTGCGCTAACCGGGACAGGGGGCGCGGGAACTGAAGCTTTCTTT.

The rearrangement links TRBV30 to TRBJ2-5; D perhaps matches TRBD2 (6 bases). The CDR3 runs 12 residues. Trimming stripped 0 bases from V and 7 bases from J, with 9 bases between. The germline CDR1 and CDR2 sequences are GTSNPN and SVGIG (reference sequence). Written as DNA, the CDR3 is TGTGCCTGGAGTGTACGAGCGGGGACCCAGTACTTC. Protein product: CAWSVRAGTQYF.